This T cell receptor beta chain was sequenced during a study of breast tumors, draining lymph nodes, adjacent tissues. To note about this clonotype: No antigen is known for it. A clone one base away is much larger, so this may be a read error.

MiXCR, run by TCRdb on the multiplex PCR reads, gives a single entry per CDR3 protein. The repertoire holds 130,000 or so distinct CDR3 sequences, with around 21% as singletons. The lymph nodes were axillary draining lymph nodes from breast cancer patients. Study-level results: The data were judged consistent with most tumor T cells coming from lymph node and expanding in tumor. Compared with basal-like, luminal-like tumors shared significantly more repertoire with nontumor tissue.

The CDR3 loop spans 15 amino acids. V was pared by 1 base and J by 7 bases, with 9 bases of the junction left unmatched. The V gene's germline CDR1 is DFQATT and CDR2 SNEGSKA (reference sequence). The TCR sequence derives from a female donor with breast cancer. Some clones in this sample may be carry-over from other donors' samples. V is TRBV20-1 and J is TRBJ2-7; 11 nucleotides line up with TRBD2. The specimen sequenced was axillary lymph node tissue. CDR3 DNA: TGCAGTGCTAGAGCCGGGACTAGCGGTCGCAATGAGCAGTACTTC. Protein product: CSARAGTSGRNEQYF.